Listed below are T cell receptor beta chains from one sample, sequenced in a study of post-analysis software for immune sequencing data. TCRdb recomputed calls from the PCR reads with MiXCR, one row per CDR3 protein. The profile covers about 430,000 distinct CDR3 sequences, with approximately 38% appearing a single time and roughly 8.2% taken by the ten largest. Source material: blood. All receptors derive from a girl aged 2 to 9 with multiple sclerosis. CDR3s include the opening cysteine and the closing phenylalanine or tryptophan. The D gene is left open where the match is weak. Part of the rows lack a size; the others show once, few, many or a class for expanded clones.

V,J,size,D,DNA,CDR3
TRBV7-2,TRBJ1-4,few,.,TGTGCCAGCAGCCCCACCCGGGTGACTAATGAAAAACTGTTTTTT,CASSPTRVTNEKLFF
TRBV5-1,TRBJ2-7,few,TRBD2,TGCGCCAGCAGCCCTGAGGCGGGGGTCGTTACCTACGAGCAGTACTTC,CASSPEAGVVTYEQYF
TRBV5-1,TRBJ2-7,.,.,TGCGCCAGCAGCTTGGACAGGCCCAACTACGAGCAGTACTTC,CASSLDRPNYEQYF
TRBV12-3/TRBV12-4,TRBJ1-1,.,TRBD1,TGTGCCAGCAGCCAGCGGGGAGGGGGCTACACTGAAGCTTTCTTT,CASSQRGGGYTEAFF
TRBV20-1,TRBJ2-4,.,.,TGCAGTGCTAGACCGGCCACCAAAAACATTCAGTACTTC,CSARPATKNIQYF
TRBV7-9,TRBJ2-7,.,.,TGTGCCAGCAGCTTAGCCCAGGCTCCCTACGAGCAGTACTTC,CASSLAQAPYEQYF
TRBV12-3/TRBV12-4,TRBJ1-2,few,TRBD1,TGTGCCAGCAGACATAGAGAGACAGGGAACTATGGCTACACCTTC,CASRHRETGNYGYTF
TRBV6-1,TRBJ2-6,.,.,TGTGCCAGCAGGGATGGAGGCTCTGGGGCCAACGTCCTGACTTTC,CASRDGGSGANVLTF
TRBV12-3/TRBV12-4,TRBJ2-1,.,.,TGTGCCAGCAGTTTAGTGGGGGATGAGCAGTTCTTC,CASSLVGDEQFF
TRBV5-5,TRBJ1-6,.,.,TGTGCCAGCAGCTTGTCCCTAAAAGGCTCACCCCTCCACTTT,CASSLSLKGSPLHF
TRBV5-1,TRBJ2-3,.,.,TGCGCCAGCAGCGACGTTATTTTGGGGGGCGAGGCGCAGTATTTT,CASSDVILGGEAQYF